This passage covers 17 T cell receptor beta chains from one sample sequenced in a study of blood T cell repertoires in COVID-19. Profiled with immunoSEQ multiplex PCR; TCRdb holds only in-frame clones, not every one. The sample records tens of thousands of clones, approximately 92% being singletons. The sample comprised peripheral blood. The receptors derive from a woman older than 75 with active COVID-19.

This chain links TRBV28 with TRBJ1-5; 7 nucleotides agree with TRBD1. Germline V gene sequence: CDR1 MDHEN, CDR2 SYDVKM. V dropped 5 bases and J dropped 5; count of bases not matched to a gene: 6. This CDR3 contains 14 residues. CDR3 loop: CASSELDRDQPQHF. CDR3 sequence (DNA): TGTGCCAGCAGTGAGCTTGACAGGGATCAGCCCCAGCATTTT.

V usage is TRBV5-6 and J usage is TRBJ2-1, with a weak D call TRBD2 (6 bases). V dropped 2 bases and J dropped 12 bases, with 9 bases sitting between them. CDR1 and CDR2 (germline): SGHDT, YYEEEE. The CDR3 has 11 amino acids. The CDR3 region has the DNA TGTGCCAGCAGCTTATTAGCGGCGCAGTTCTTC. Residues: CASSLLAAQFF.

For the CDR3, the DNA is TGTGCCAGCAGTTCAATAGCGGGAGGAGTGAATGAGCAGTTCTTC. Translated, it gives CASSSIAGGVNEQFF. The chain has TRBV27 and TRBJ2-1, with TRBD2 matching 10 bases. CDR1 is MNHEY and CDR2 is SMNVEV in the germline V gene (reference sequence). The ends lost 4 bases at V and 7 bases at J; junction bases unmatched: 7. This CDR3 comprises 15 residues.

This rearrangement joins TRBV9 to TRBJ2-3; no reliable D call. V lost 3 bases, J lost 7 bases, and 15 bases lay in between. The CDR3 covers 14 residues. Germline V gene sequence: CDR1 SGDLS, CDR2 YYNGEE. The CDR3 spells CASSESSLTNTQYF. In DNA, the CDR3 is TGTGCCAGCAGCGAATCGTCCCTCACTAATACGCAGTATTTT.

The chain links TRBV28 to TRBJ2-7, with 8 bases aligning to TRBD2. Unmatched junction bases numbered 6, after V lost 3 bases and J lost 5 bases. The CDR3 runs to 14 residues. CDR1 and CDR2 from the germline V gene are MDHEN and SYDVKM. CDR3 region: CASSFRGGSHEQYF. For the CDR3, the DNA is TGTGCCAGCAGTTTTCGGGGGGGGAGCCACGAGCAGTACTTC.

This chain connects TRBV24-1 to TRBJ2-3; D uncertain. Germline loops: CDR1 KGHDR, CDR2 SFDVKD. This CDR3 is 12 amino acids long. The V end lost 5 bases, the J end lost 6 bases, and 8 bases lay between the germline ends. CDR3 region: CATSATQDTQYF. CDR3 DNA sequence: TGTGCCACCAGTGCAACCCAGGATACGCAGTATTTT.

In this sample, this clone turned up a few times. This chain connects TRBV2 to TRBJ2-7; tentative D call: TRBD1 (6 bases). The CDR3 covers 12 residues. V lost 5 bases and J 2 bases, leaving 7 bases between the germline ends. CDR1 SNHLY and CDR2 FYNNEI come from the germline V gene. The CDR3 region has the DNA TGTGCCAGCAGTTGGGACACCTACGAGCAGTACGTC. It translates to CASSWDTYEQYV.

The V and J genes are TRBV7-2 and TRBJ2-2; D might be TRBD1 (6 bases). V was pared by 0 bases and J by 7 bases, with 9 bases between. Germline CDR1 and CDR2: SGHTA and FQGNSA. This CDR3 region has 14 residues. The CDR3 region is CASSLAQGYGELFF. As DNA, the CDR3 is TGTGCCAGCAGCTTAGCCCAGGGGTACGGGGAGCTGTTTTTT. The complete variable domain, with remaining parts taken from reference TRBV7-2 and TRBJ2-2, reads GAGVSQSPSNKVTEKGKDVELRCDPISGHTALYWYRQSLGQGLEFLIYFQGNSAPDKSGLPSDRFSAERTGGSVSTLTIQRTQQEDSAVYLCASSLAQGYGELFFGEGSRLTVL.

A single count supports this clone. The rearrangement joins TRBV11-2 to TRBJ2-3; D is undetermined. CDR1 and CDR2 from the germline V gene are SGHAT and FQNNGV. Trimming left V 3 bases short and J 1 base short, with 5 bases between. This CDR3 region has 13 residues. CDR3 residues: CASSFGGTDTQYF. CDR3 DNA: TGTGCCAGCAGCTTCGGAGGCACAGATACGCAGTATTTT. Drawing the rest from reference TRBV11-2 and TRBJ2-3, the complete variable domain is EAGVAQSPRYKIIEKRQSVAFWCNPISGHATLYWYQQILGQGPKLLIQFQNNGVVDDSQLPKDRFSAERLKGVDSTLKIQPAKLEDSAVYLCASSFGGTDTQYFGPGTRLTVL.

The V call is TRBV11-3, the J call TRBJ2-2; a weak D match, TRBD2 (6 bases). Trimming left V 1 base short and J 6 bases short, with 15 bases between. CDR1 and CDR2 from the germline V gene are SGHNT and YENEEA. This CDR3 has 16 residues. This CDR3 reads CASSLGAAPGAGELFF. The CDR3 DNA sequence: TGTGCCAGCAGCTTAGGGGCCGCGCCGGGGGCCGGGGAGCTGTTTTTT.

CDR3 loop: CASSFGGNAGELFF. CDR3 nucleotides: TGTGCCAGCAGCTTTGGGGGCAACGCCGGGGAGCTGTTTTTT. The rearrangement links TRBV5-4 to TRBJ2-2; a possible D gene is TRBD1 (6 bases). V lost 2 bases and J 6 bases, leaving 11 bases between the germline ends. The CDR3 has 14 amino acids. Per the germline V gene, CDR1 is SGHNT and CDR2 is YYREEE (reference sequence).

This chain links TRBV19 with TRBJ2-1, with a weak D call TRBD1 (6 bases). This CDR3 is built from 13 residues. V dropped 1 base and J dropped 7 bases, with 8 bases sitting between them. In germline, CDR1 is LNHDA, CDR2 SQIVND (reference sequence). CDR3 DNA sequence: TGTGCCAGTAGTATAGGGACAGTGAATGAGCAGTTCTTC. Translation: CASSIGTVNEQFF. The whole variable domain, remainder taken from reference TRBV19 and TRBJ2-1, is DGGITQSPKYLFRKEGQNVTLSCEQNLNHDAMYWYRQDPGQGLRLIYYSQIVNDFQKGDIAEGYSVSREKKESFPLTVTSAQKNPTAFYLCASSIGTVNEQFFGPGTRLTVL.

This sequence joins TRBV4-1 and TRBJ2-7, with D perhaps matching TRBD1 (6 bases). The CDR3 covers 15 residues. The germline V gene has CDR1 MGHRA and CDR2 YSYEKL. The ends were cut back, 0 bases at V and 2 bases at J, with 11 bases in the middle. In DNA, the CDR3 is TGCGCCAGCAGCCAAGATGTCCGGACAGCCTACGAGCAGTACGTC. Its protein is CASSQDVRTAYEQYV.

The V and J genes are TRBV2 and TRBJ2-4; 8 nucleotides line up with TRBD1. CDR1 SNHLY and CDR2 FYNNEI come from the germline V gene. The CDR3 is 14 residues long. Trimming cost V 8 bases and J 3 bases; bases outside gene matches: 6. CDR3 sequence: CASSTGEDKNIQYF. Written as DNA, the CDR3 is TGTGCCAGCTCGACAGGGGAGGACAAAAACATTCAGTACTTC.

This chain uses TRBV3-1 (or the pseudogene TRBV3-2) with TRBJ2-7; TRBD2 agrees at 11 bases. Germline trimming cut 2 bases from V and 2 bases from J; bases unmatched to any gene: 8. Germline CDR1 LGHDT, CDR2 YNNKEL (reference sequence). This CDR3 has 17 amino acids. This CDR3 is CASSQMNLAGGAYEQYF. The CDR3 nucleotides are TGTGCCAGCAGCCAAATGAACCTAGCGGGAGGTGCCTACGAGCAGTACTTC.

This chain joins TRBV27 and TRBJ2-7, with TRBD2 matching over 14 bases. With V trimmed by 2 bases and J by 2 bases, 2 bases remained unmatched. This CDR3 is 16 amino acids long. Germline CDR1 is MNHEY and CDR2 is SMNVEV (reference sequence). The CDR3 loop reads CASSLKGLAGAYEQYF. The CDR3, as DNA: TGTGCCAGCAGTTTAAAGGGACTAGCGGGAGCCTACGAGCAGTACTTC.

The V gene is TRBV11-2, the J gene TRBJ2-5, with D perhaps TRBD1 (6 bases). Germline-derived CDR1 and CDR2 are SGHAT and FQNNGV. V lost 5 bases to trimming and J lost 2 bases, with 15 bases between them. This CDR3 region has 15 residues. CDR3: CASSPRTGFQETQYF. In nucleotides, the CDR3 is TGTGCCAGCAGCCCCCGTACAGGGTTTCAAGAGACCCAGTACTTC.